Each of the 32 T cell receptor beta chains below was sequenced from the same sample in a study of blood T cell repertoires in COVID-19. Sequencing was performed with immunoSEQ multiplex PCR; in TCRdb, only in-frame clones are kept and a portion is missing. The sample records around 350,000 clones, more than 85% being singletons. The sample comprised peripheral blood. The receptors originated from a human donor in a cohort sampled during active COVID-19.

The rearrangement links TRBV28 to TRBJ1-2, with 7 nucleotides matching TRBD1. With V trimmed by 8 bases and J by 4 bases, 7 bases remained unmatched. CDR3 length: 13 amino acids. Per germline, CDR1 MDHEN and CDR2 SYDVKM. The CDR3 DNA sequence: TGTGCCAGCTGGCGGGACAGTAGCTATGGCTACACCTTC. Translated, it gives CASWRDSSYGYTF.

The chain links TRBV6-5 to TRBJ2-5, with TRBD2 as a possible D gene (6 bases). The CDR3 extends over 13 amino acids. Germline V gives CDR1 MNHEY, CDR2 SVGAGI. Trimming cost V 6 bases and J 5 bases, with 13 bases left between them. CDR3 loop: CASRPRLGETQYF. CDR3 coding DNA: TGTGCCAGCAGACCAAGACTAGGGGAGACCCAGTACTTC.

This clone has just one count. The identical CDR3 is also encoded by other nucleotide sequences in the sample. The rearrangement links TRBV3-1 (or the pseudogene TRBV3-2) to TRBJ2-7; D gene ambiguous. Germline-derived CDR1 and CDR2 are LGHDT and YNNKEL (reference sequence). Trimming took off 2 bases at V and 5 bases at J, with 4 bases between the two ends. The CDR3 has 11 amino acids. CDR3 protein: CASSQTDEQYF. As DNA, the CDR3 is TGTGCCAGCAGCCAAACGGACGAGCAGTACTTC.

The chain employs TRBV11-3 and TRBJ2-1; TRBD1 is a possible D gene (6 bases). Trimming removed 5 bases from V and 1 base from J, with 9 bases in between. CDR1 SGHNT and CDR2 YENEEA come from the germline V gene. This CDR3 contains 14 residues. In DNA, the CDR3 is TGTGCCAGCAGCCCACAGGGTTCCTACAATGAGCAGTTCTTC. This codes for CASSPQGSYNEQFF.

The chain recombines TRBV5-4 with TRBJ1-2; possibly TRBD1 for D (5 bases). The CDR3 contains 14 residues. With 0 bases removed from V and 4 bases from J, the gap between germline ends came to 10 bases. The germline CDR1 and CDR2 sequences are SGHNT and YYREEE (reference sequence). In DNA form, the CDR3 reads TGTGCCAGCAGCTTGGAGAGGGGAGGCTATGGCTACACCTTC. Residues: CASSLERGGYGYTF.

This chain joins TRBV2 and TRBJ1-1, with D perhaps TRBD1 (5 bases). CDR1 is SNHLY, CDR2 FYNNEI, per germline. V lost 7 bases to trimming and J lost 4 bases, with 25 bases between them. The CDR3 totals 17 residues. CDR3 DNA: TGTGCCAGCAAAAGCCGCAGGGTATCATATGGTGGCACTGAAGCTTTCTTT. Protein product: CASKSRRVSYGGTEAFF. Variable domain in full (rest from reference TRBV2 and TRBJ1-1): EPEVTQTPSHQVTQMGQEVILRCVPISNHLYFYWYRQILGQKVEFLVSFYNNEISEKSEIFDDQFSVERPDGSNFTLKIRSTKLEDSAMYFCASKSRRVSYGGTEAFFGQGTRLTVV.

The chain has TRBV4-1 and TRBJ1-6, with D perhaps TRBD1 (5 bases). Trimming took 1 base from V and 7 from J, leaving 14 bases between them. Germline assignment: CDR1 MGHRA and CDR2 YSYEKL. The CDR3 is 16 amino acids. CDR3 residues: CASSQGSSGLNSPLHF. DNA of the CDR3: TGCGCCAGCAGCCAAGGGAGTTCAGGGCTAAATTCACCCCTCCACTTT.

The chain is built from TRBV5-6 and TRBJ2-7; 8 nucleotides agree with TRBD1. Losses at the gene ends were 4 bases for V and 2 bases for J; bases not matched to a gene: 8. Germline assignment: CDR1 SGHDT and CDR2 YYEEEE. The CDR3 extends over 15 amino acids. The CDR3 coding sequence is TGTGCCAGCAGCGGCCGCGACAGGGGCCCCTACGAGCAGTACTTC. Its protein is CASSGRDRGPYEQYF.

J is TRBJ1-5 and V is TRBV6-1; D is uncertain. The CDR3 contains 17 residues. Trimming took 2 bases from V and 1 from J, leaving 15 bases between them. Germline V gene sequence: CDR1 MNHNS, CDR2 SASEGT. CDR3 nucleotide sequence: TGTGCCAGCAGTGAACCGCGCCACCCCTTAAGCAATCAGCCCCAGCATTTT. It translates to CASSEPRHPLSNQPQHF.

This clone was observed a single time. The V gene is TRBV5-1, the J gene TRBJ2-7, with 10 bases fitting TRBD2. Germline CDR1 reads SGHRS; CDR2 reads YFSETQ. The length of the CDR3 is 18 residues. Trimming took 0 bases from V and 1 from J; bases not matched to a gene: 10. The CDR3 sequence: CASSLAMAGLAESYEQYF. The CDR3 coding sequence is TGCGCCAGCAGCTTGGCGATGGCCGGACTAGCGGAATCCTACGAGCAGTACTTC.

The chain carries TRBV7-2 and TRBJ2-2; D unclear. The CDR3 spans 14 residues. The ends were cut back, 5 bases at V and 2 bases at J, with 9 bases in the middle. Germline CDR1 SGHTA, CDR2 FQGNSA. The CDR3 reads CASSPHPNTGELFF. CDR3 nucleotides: TGTGCCAGCAGCCCACACCCTAACACCGGGGAGCTGTTTTTT. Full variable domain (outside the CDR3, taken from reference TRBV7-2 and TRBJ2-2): GAGVSQSPSNKVTEKGKDVELRCDPISGHTALYWYRQSLGQGLEFLIYFQGNSAPDKSGLPSDRFSAERTGGSVSTLTIQRTQQEDSAVYLCASSPHPNTGELFFGEGSRLTVL.

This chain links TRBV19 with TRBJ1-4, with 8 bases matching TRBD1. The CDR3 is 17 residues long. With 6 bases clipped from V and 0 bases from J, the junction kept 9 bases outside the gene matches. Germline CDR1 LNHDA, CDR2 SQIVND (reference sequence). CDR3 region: CASRRTGRAATNEKLFF. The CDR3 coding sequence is TGTGCCAGTAGGAGGACAGGGCGGGCGGCAACTAATGAAAAACTGTTTTTT.

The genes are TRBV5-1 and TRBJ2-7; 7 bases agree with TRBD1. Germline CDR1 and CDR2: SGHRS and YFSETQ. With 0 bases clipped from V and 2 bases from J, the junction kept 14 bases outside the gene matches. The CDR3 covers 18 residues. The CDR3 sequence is CASSLDRGTVWSAYEQYF. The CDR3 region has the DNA TGCGCCAGCAGCTTGGACAGGGGTACGGTGTGGTCCGCCTACGAGCAGTACTTC.

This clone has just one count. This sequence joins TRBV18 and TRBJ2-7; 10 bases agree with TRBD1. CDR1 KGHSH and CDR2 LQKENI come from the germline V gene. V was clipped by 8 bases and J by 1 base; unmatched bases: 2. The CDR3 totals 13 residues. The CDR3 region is CASRDRGSYEQYF. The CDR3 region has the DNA TGTGCCAGCCGGGACAGGGGATCCTACGAGCAGTACTTC.

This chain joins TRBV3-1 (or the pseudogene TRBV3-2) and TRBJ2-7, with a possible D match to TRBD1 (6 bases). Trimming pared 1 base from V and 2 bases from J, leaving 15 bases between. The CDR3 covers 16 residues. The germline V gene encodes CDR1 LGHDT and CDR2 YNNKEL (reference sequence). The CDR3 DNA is TGTGCCAGCAGCCAAGTGAGTGGGACATACCCCTACGAGCAGTACTTC. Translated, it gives CASSQVSGTYPYEQYF.

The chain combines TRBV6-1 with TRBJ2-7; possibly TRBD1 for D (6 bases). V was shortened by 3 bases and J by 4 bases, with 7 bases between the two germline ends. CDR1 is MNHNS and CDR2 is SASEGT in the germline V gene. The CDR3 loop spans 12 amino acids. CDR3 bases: TGTGCCAGCAGTGACACAGGGTACGAGCAGTACTTC. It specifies CASSDTGYEQYF.

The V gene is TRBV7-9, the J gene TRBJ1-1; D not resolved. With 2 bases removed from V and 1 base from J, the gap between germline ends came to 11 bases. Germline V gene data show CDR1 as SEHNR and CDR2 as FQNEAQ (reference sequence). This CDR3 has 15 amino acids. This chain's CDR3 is CASSLRSGTNTEAFF. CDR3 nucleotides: TGTGCCAGCAGCTTACGGTCAGGCACGAACACTGAAGCTTTCTTT.

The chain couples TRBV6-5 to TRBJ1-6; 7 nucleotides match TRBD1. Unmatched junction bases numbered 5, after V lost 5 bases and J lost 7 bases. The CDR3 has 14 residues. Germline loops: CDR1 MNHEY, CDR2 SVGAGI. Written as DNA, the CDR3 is TGTGCCAGCAGTACAGACAGGGCCAATTCACCCCTCCACTTT. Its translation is CASSTDRANSPLHF.

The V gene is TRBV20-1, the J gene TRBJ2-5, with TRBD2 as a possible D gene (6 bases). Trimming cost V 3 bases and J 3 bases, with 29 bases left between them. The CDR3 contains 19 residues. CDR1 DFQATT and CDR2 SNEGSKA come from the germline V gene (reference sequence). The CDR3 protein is CSASVGLRGGDIYEETQYF. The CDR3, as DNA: TGCAGTGCTAGTGTTGGTTTGAGGGGCGGGGATATATATGAAGAGACCCAGTACTTC.

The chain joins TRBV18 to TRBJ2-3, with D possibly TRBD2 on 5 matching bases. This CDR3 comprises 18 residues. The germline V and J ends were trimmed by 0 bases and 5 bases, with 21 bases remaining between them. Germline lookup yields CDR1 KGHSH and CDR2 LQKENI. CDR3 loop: CASSPPGAGILMGDTQYF. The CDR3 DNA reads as TGTGCCAGCTCACCACCTGGAGCCGGGATCCTCATGGGAGATACGCAGTATTTT.

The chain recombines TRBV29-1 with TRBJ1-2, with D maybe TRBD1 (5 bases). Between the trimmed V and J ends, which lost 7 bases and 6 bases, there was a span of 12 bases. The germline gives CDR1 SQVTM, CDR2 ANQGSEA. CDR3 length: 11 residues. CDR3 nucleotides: TGCAGCGGTGCGGGACGGCATGGCTACACCTTC. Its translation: CSGAGRHGYTF.

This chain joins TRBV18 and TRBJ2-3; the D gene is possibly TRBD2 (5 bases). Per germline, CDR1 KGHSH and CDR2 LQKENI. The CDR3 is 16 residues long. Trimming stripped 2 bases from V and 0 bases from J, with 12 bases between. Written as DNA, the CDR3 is TGTGCCAGCTCACCAATCCGGGATGCTAGCACAGATACGCAGTATTTT. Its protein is CASSPIRDASTDTQYF.

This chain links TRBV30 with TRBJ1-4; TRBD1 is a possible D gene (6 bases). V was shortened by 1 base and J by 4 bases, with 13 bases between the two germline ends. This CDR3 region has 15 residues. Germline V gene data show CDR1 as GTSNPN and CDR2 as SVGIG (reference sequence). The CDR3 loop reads CAWSERQAYNEKLFF. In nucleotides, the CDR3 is TGTGCCTGGAGTGAGCGACAGGCTTATAATGAAAAACTGTTTTTT. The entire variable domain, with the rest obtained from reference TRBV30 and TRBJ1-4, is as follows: SQTIHQWPATLVQPVGSPLSLECTVEGTSNPNLYWYRQAAGRGLQLLFYSVGIGQISSEVPQNLSASRPQDRQFILSSKKLLLSDSGFYLCAWSERQAYNEKLFFGSGTQLSVL.

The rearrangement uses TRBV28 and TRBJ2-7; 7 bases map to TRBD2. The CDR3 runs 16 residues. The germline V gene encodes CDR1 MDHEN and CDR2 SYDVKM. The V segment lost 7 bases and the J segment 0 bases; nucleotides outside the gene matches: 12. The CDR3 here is CASTHGGSLFSYEQYF. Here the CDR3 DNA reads TGTGCCAGCACCCACGGCGGGAGTCTCTTCTCCTACGAGCAGTACTTC.

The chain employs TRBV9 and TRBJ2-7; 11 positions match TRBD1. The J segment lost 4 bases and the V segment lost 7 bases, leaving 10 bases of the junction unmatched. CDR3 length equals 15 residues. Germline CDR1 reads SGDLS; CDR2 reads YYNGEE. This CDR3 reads CASQKGQGAVYEQYF. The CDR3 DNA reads TGTGCCAGCCAGAAAGGACAGGGGGCTGTTTACGAGCAGTACTTC.

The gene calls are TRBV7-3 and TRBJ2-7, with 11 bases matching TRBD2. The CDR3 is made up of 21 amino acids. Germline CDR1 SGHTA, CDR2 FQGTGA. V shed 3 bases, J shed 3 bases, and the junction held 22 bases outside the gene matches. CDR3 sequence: CASSFDLLAGANPPLLYEQYF. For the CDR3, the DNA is TGTGCCAGCAGCTTCGATTTACTAGCGGGAGCAAATCCCCCCCTCCTCTACGAGCAGTACTTC.

The CDR3 loop is CATSEDAENTEAFF. The CDR3 DNA reads as TGTGCCACCAGCGAGGATGCAGAGAACACTGAAGCTTTCTTT. The chain recombines TRBV15 with TRBJ1-1; no clear D. V lost 5 bases to trimming and J lost 1 base, with 11 bases between them. The CDR3 loop spans 14 amino acids. CDR1 and CDR2 (germline): LNHNV, YYDKDF (reference sequence).

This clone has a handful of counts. CDR3 sequence reads: CASSLDAGPTQYTIYF. Here the CDR3 DNA reads TGTGCCAGCAGCTTAGATGCAGGTCCTACGCAGTACACCATATATTTT. J is TRBJ1-3 and V is TRBV7-2, with no clear D. This CDR3 is built from 16 residues. The V end was cut by 1 base, the J end by 8 bases, with 18 bases between. Germline V gene data show CDR1 as SGHTA and CDR2 as FQGNSA.

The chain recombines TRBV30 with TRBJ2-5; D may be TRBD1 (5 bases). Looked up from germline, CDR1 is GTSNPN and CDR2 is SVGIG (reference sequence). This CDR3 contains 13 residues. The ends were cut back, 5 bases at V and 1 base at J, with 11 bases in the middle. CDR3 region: CAWAQGGQETQYF. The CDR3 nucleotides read TGTGCCTGGGCTCAGGGTGGCCAAGAGACCCAGTACTTC.

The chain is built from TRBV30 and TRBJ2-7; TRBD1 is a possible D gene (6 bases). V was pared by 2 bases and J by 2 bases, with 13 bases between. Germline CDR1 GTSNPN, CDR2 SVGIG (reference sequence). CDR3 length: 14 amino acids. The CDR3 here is CAWSRGRSTYEQYF. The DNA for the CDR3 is TGTGCCTGGAGTAGGGGGAGAAGTACCTACGAGCAGTACTTC.

CDR3 residues: CASSRGQQGNEQFF. CDR3 sequence (DNA): TGTGCCAGTAGCAGGGGACAGCAAGGGAATGAGCAGTTCTTC. V and J are TRBV19 and TRBJ2-1, with 7 bases that match TRBD1. The V gene's germline CDR1 is LNHDA and CDR2 SQIVND (reference sequence). CDR3 length: 14 amino acids. J lost 7 bases, V lost 6 bases, and 9 bases had no gene match.

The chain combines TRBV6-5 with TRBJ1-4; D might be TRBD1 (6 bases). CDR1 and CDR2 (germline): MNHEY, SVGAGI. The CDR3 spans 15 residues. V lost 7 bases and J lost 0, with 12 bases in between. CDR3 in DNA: TGTGCCAGCACCGTCGGGACACCAACTAATGAAAAACTGTTTTTT. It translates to CASTVGTPTNEKLFF.